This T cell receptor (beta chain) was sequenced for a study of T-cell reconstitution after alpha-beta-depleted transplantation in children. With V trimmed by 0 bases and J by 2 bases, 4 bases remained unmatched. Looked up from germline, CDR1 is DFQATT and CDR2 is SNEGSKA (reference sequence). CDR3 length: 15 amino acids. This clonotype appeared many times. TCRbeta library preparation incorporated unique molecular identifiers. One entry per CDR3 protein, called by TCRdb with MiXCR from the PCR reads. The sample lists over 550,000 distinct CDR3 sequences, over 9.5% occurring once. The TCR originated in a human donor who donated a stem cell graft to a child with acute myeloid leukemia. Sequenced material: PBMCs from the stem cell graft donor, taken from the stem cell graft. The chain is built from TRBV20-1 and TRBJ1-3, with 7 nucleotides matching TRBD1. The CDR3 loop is CSARDPRGPGNTIYF. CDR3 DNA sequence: TGCAGTGCTAGAGATCCTAGGGGGCCTGGAAACACCATATATTTT.